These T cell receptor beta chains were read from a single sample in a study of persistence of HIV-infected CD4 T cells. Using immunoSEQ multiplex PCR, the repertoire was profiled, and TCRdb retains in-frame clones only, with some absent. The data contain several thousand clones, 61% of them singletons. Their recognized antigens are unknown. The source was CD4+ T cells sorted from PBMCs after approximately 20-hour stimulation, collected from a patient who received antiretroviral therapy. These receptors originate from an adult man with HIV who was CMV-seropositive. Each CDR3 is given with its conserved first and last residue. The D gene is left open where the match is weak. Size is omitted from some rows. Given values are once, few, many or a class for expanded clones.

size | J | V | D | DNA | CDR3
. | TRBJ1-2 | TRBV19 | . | TGTGCCAGTAGTATCGACAGCAGCCCTATGGGCTACACCTTC | CASSIDSSPMGYTF
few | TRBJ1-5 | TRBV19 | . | TGTGCCAGTAGTACACAGGGAAACAATCAGCCCCAGCATTTT | CASSTQGNNQPQHF
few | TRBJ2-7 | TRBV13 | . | TGTGCCAGCAGCCCGGGTGAGGGTAGGGTGGTTTTTTACGAGCAGTACTTC | CASSPGEGRVVFYEQYF
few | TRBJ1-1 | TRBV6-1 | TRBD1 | TGTGCCAGCAGTGGGACAGGTAGGACGATGAACACTGAAGCTTTCTTT | CASSGTGRTMNTEAFF
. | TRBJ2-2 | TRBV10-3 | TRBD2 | TGTGCCATCGGGACTAGTCAGAGAGCCGGGGAGCTGTTTTTT | CAIGTSQRAGELFF
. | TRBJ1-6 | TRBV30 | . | TGTGCCTGGAGGGAGGTCCTTGTCCTCCACTTT | CAWREVLVLHF
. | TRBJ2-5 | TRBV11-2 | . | TGTGCCAGCAGCTCAGGACGGAGAGGAGAGACCCAGTACTTC | CASSSGRRGETQYF
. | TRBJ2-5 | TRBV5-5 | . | TGTGCCAGCAGCTTTAGCAGGGAAGAGACCCAGTACTTC | CASSFSREETQYF
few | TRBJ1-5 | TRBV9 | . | TGTGCCAGCAGCGTAGATTACCTGGGCAATCAGCCCCAGCATTTT | CASSVDYLGNQPQHF
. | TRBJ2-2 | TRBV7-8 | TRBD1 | TGTGCCAGCAGCTCCCGGGACAGGGTTGACACCGGGGAGCTGTTTTTT | CASSSRDRVDTGELFF
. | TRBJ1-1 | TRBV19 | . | TGTGCCAGTAGTGCACCGGGACACCGGGGGGACACTGAAGCTTTCTTT | CASSAPGHRGDTEAFF
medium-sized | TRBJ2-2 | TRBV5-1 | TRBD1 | TGCGCCAGCAGCTTGTGGACAGGTGACACCGGGGAGCTGTTTTTT | CASSLWTGDTGELFF
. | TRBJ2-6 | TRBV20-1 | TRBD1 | TGCAGTGCTAGTCCGAGACAGGGTTCTGGGGCCAACGTCCTGACTTTC | CSASPRQGSGANVLTF
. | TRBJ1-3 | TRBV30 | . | TGTGCCTGGCGCCAGGGGATGGGGGGAAACACCATATATTTT | CAWRQGMGGNTIYF
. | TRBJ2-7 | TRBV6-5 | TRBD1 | TGTGCCAGCCGACAGGGACCTTTTGGAGGATACGAGCAGTACTTC | CASRQGPFGGYEQYF
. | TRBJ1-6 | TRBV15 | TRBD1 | TGTGCCACCAGCAGAGATCCTAACACACAGGACAGGGTGCATTCACCCCTCCACTTT | CATSRDPNTQDRVHSPLHF
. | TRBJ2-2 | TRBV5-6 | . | TGTGCCAGCAGCTGGGGGGACATAGACACCGGGGAGCTGTTTTTT | CASSWGDIDTGELFF
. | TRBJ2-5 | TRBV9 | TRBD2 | TGTGCCAGCAGCCAAACTAGCGGGGGGGCCTTCGAGACCCAGTACTTC | CASSQTSGGAFETQYF
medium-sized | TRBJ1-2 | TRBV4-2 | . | TGTGCCAGCAGCCAAACTACAGGGTCGGCTGGCTACACCTTC | CASSQTTGSAGYTF
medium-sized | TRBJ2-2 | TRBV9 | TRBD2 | TGTGCCAGCAGCGTACTCCAGACTAGCGGGGCGAACACCGGGGAGCTGTTTTTT | CASSVLQTSGANTGELFF
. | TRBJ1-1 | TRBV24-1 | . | TGTGCCACCAGTGATTTTTATTTTCCCTGTGCGAACACTGAAGCTTTCTTT | CATSDFYFPCANTEAFF
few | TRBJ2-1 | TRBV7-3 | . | TGTGCCAGCAGCCTGGGACAATGGTCCAATGAGCAGTTCTTC | CASSLGQWSNEQFF
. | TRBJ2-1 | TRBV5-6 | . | TGTGCCAGCAGCCTCGCGGGGGCCTTATACAATGAGCAGTTCTTC | CASSLAGALYNEQFF
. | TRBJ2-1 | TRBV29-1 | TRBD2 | TGCAGCGGTTCTAGCGGGAGTTACCACAATGAGCAGTTCTTC | CSGSSGSYHNEQFF
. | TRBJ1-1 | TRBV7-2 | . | TGTGCCAGCAGCTTAGAACAGGGCCCTCGAGGAGCTTTCTTT | CASSLEQGPRGAFF
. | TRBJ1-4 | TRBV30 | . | TGTGCCTGGAGGCATGAGGCGGTAACTAATGAAAAACTGTTTTTT | CAWRHEAVTNEKLFF
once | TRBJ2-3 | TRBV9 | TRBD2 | TGTGCCAGCAGCTCCCGGACTAGCGGAGCGTACTGGGCGCAGTATTTT | CASSSRTSGAYWAQYF
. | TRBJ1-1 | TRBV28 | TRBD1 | TGTGCCAGCAGTTTATCTTGGACAGGGGGCTCGAACACTGAAGCTTTCTTT | CASSLSWTGGSNTEAFF
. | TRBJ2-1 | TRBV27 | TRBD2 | TGTGCCAGCACCTGGGGGACTAGCGGGGACAATGAGCAGTTCTTC | CASTWGTSGDNEQFF
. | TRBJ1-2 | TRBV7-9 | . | TGTGCCAGCAGCTTAGGTCTCCAGGATGGCTACACCTTC | CASSLGLQDGYTF
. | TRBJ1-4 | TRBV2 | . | TGTGCCAGCAGCTGGCGAGCTAATGAAAAACTGTTTTTT | CASSWRANEKLFF
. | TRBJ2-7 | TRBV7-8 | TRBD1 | TGTGCCAGCAGCTTACGCAGGGGGCCGTACGAGCAGTACTTC | CASSLRRGPYEQYF
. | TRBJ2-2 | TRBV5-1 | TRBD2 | TGCGCCAGCAGCGTAGCGGGAGTCAACACCGGGGAGCTGTTTTTT | CASSVAGVNTGELFF
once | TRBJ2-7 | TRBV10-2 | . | TGCGCCAGCACCGGGGGGCCCTACGAGCAGTACTTC | CASTGGPYEQYF
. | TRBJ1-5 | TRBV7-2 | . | TGTGCCAGCAGCCCCACCCGGAGCAATCAGCCCCAGCATTTT | CASSPTRSNQPQHF
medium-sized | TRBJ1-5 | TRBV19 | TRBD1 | TGTGCCAGTAGTATAGATCTATCAGGGGGCGGACAGCCCCAGCATTTT | CASSIDLSGGGQPQHF
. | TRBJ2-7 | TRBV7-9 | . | TGTGCCAGCAGCTTAGATAGCACCTACGAGCAGTACTTC | CASSLDSTYEQYF
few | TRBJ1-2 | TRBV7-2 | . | TGTGCCAGCAGCTTAGCCCTCCAGGGTTCCAACTATGGCTACACCTTC | CASSLALQGSNYGYTF
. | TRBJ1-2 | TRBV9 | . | TGTGCCAGCAGGGACAACAACTATGGCTACACCTTC | CASRDNNYGYTF
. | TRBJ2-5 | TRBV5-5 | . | TGTGCCAGCAGCCGGGGACGGTTCCAAGAGACCCAGTACTTC | CASSRGRFQETQYF
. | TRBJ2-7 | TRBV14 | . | TGTGCCAGCAGCAACGTCAGGGGCCACGAGCAGTACTTC | CASSNVRGHEQYF
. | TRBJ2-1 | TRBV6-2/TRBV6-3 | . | TGTGCCAGCAGTCCGCTCGTAACTGGGAGCTCCTACAATGAGCAGTTCTTC | CASSPLVTGSSYNEQFF
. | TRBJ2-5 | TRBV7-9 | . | TGTGCCAGCAGTCCCGGGGCGAATAGAGAGACCCAGTACTTC | CASSPGANRETQYF
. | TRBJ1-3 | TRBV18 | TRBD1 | TGTGCCAGCTCACCAGGACAGGGGCAAGGAAACACCATATATTTT | CASSPGQGQGNTIYF
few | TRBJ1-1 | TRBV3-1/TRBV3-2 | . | TGTGCCAGCAGCCAAGATCGGGGGCGCGACTGGACTGAAGCTTTCTTT | CASSQDRGRDWTEAFF
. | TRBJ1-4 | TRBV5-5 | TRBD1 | TGTGCCAGCAGCTCAACCGGGACAGGGAATGAAAAACTGTTTTTT | CASSSTGTGNEKLFF
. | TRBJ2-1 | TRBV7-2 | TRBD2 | TGTGCCAGCAGCCTCCCCGGGGGGGAGGGGTACAATGAGCAGTTCTTC | CASSLPGGEGYNEQFF
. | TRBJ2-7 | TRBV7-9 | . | TGTGCCAGCAGCTTAGGTCCGATCTCCTACGAGCAGTACTTC | CASSLGPISYEQYF
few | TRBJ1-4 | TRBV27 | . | TGTGCCAGCAGTGGGCGGGGAGCCGCCATTGAAAAACTGTTTTTT | CASSGRGAAIEKLFF
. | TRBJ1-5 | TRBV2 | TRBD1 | TGTGCCAGCAGCGGAGCCCCGGGACAGGGAAAGCCCCAGCATTTT | CASSGAPGQGKPQHF
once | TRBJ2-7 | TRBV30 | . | TGTGCCTGGCTGCGGGACGAGACCCTCGCCCACGAGCAGTACTTC | CAWLRDETLAHEQYF
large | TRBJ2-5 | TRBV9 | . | TGTGCCAGCAGCGTAGCCCGCGGTGAGACCCAGTACTTC | CASSVARGETQYF
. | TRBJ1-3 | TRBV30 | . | TGTGCCTGGAGTCGGGGAAACACCATATATTTT | CAWSRGNTIYF
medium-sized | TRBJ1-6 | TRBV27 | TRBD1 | TGTGCCAGCAGTTCATGGAGACAGGGTTCACCCCTCCACTTT | CASSSWRQGSPLHF
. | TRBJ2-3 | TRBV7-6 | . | TGTGCCAGCAGCTTAGAACCCATCGCAGATACGCAGTATTTT | CASSLEPIADTQYF
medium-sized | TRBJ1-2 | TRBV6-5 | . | TGTGCCAGCAAACTAAGGCAGGTCGCCTATGGCTACACCTTC | CASKLRQVAYGYTF
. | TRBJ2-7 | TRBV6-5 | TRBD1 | TGTGCCAGCAGGGGACCGGGACAGGGGAACTACGAGCAGTACTTC | CASRGPGQGNYEQYF
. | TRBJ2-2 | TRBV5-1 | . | TGCGCCAGCTACACCGGAACGGGATCGGTACAGACCGGGGAGCTGTTTTTT | CASYTGTGSVQTGELFF
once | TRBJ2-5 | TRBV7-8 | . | TGTGCCAGCAGCTTAATGCATGGAGAAGAAGAGACCCAGTACTTC | CASSLMHGEEETQYF
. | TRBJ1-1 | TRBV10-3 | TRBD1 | TGTGCCTCCAAGCAGGGGGAGACAGGGGCTTTCTTT | CASKQGETGAFF